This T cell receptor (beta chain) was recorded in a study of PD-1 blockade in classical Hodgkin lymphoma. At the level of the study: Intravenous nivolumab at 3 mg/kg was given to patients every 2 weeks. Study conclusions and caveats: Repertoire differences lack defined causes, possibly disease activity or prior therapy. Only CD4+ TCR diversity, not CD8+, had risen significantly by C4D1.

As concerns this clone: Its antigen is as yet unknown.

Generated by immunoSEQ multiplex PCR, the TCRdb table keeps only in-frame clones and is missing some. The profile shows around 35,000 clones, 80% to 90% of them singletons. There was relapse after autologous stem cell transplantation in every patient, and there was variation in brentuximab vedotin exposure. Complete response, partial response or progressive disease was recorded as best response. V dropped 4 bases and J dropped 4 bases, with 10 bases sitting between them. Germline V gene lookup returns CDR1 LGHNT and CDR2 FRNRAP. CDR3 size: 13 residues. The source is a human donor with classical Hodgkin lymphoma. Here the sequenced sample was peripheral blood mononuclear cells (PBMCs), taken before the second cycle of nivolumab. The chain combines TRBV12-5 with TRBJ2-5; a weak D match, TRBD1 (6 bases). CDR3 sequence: CASGSGVPETQYF. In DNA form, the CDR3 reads TGTGCTAGTGGTTCAGGGGTGCCAGAGACCCAGTACTTC. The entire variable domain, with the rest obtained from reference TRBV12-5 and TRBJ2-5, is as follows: DARVTQTPRHKVTEMGQEVTMRCQPILGHNTVFWYRQTMMQGLELLAYFRNRAPLDDSGMPKDRFSAEMPDATLATLKIQPSEPRDSAVYFCASGSGVPETQYFGPGTRLLVL.